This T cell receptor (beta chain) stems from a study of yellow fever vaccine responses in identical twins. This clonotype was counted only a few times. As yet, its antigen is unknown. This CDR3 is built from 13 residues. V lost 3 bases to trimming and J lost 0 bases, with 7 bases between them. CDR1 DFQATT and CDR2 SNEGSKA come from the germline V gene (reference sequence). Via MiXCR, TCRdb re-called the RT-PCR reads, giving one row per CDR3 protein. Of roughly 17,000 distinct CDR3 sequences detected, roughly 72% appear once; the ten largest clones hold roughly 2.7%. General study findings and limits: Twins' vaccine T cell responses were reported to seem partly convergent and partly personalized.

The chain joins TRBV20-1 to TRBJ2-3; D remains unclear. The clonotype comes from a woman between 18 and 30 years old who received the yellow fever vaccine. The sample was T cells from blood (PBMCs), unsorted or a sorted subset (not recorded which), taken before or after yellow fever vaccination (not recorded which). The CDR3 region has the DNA TGCAGTGCTAGCACCCGCAGCACAGATACGCAGTATTTT. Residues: CSASTRSTDTQYF.